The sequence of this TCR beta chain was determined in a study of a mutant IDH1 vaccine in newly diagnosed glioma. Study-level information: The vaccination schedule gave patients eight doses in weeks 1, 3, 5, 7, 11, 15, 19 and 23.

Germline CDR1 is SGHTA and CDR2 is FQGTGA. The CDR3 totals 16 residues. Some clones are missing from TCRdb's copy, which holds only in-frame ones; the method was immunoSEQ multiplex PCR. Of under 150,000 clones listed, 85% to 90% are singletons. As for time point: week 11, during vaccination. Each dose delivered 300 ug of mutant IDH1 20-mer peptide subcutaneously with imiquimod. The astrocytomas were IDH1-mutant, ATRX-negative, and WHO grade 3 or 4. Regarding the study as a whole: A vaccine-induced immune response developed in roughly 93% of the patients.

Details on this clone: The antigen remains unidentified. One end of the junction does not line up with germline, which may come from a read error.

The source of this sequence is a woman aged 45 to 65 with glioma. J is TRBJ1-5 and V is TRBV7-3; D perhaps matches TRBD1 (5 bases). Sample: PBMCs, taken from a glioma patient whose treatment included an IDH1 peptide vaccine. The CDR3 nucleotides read TGTGCCAACAGCCAAGACCCCAAAGACAGTTATCAGCCCCAGCATTTT. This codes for CANSQDPKDSYQPQHF.